The source of this TCR beta chain is a study of blood T cell repertoires in COVID-19. Allocation to cohorts depended on clinical history reported by the participants. Sequenced by immunoSEQ multiplex PCR; TCRdb stores in-frame clones only, minus some. The sample lists about 320,000 clones, 88% occurring once. Trimming stripped 3 bases from V and 1 base from J, with 9 bases between. The CDR3 runs to 14 residues. CDR1 and CDR2 from the germline V gene are MNHNS and SASEGT. This clone appeared a single time. Sequenced material: PBMCs or T cells enriched from blood (not recorded which). The source is a man aged 25-45 years who had recovered from COVID-19. The rearrangement uses TRBV6-1 and TRBJ1-1; D is uncertain. As DNA, the CDR3 is TGTGCCAGCAGTGAGACCGACTGGAACACTGAAGCTTTCTTT. Its protein is CASSETDWNTEAFF.